The T cell receptor beta chain described here comes from a study of immune characterization of retroperitoneal liposarcoma. TCRdb itself ran the PCR reads through MiXCR, one entry per CDR3 protein. The table shows around 19,000 distinct CDR3 sequences, with approximately 40% occurring only once. V lost 8 bases and J 11 bases, leaving 27 bases between the germline ends. CDR1 and CDR2 (germline): MNHEY, SMNVEV (reference sequence). This CDR3 has 15 amino acids. The chain uses TRBV27 and TRBJ2-5; perhaps TRBD2 as D (7 bases). The sequence derives from a male donor with retroperitoneal liposarcoma. The material sequenced was blood. This CDR3 is CASLEKAGAYNEQYF. CDR3 nucleotides: TGTGCCAGCCTTGAAAAGGCGGGGGCCTACAATGAGCAGTACTTC.